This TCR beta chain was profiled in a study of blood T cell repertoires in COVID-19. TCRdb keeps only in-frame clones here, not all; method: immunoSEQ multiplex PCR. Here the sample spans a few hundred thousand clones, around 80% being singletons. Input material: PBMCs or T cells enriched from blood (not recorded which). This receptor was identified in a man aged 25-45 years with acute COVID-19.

CDR3 loop: CASSLDLSGGSNEQFF. The CDR3 DNA sequence: TGTGCCAGCAGCTTAGATCTTAGCGGGGGGTCCAATGAGCAGTTCTTC. This rearrangement joins TRBV11-3 to TRBJ2-1, with 10 bases matching TRBD2. This CDR3 has 16 amino acids. Germline-derived CDR1 and CDR2 are SGHNT and YENEEA. Trimming took 0 bases from V and 6 from J; bases not matched to a gene: 5.